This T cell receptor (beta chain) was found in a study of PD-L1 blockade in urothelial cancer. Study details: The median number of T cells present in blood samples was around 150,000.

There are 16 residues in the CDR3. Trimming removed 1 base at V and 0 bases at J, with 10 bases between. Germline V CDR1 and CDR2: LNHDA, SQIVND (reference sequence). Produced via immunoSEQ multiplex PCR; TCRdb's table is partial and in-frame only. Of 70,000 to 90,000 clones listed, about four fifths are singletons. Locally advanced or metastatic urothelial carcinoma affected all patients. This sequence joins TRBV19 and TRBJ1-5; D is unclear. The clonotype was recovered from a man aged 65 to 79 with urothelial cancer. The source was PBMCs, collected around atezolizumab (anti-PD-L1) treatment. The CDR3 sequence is CASSIGRVFSNQPQHF. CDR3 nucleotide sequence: TGTGCCAGTAGTATAGGGAGGGTCTTTAGCAATCAGCCCCAGCATTTT.